This TCR beta chain was obtained from a study of shared clonotypes between healthy human individuals. Turning to the study itself: Aged 18 to 49, the donors were a couple of women and three men. Study-wide results and limits: Among the subsets, naive ones generally showed larger estimated richness than memory ones.

As processed by the authors: In the immunoSEQ data, sequences were junction-only and lacked quality scores, so filtering differed. Sequencing used immunoSEQ multiplex PCR; TCRdb keeps in-frame clones, though not all of them. The V and J calls and the clone size are those of that table, but D and trimming were determined from the DNA. The sample records roughly 2 million clones, about 95% being singletons. As for this clone: The antigen remains unidentified.

The CDR3 runs 15 residues. The V gene's germline CDR1 is LNHDA and CDR2 SQIVND (reference sequence). The ends were cut back, 6 bases at V and 3 bases at J, with 18 bases in the middle. What was sequenced was naive CD4+ T cells sorted from blood. Subset defined: CD45RA+ positively selected. The rearrangement links TRBV19 to TRBJ2-7; TRBD1 or TRBD2 may be the D gene (5 bases each). The sequence was obtained from a man younger than 35 in good health. CDR3 DNA: TGTGCCAGTAGAAACGGGGCGCAGCTAGGCTACGAGCAGTACTTC. Encoded protein: CASRNGAQLGYEQYF.